This note documents a single T cell receptor beta chain sequence. Germline V lookup: CDR1 MNHEY, CDR2 SMNVEV (reference sequence). The J segment lost 8 bases and the V segment lost 6 bases, leaving 0 bases of the junction unmatched. CDR3 length equals 12 residues. TCRdb's copy holds only in-frame clones and misses some; the assay was immunoSEQ multiplex PCR. In the table there are roughly 100,000 clones, approximately 91% of which are singletons. This sample is part of a study of blood T cell repertoires in COVID-19. Study-level background: PBMCs, B-cell-depleted T cells, or T cells provided the cDNA or gDNA that made up the material.

J is TRBJ1-6 and V is TRBV27; 8 bases agree with TRBD1. The origin of this receptor is a man aged 18 to 29 with acute or convalescent COVID-19. The sample taken for sequencing was peripheral blood. The chain's CDR3 is CASRTGDSPLHF. CDR3 DNA sequence: TGTGCCAGCAGGACAGGGGATTCACCCCTCCACTTT.